The sequence of this T cell receptor beta chain was determined in a study of T cell repertoires in cytomegalovirus infection. Each CDR3 protein is one row after TCRdb ran MiXCR on the reads. The sample has under 350,000 distinct CDR3 sequences, 8% to 9.5% seen once; the top ten hold around 4%. This clonotype was seen at least ten times. Its antigen is as yet unknown. Study-wide points: HLA-C-restricted CMV-specific TCR beta clonotypes were dominant in the ex vivo response. Cumulative frequency (of public TCR beta family members) identified carriers of CMV plus the relevant HLA.

V shed 5 bases and J shed 1 base, with 12 bases lying between them. The germline CDR1 and CDR2 sequences are SEHNR and FQNEAQ (reference sequence). The CDR3 contains 15 residues. The sequence was collected from a human donor in good health (CMV status not recorded). Some clones in this sample may be carry-over from other donors' samples. The specimen sequenced was PBMCs. The chain uses TRBV7-9 and TRBJ2-1, with a tentative D call TRBD1 (5 bases). This chain's CDR3 is CASSGEGESYNEQFF. DNA for the CDR3: TGTGCCAGCAGCGGTGAAGGGGAATCCTACAATGAGCAGTTCTTC.